Sequencing of this T cell receptor (beta chain) was carried out in a study of T cell repertoires in cytomegalovirus infection. About this clonotype itself: Antigen: not known.

MiXCR was run by TCRdb on the reads, yielding one entry per CDR3 protein. The repertoire holds about 340,000 distinct CDR3 sequences, just under 30% seen once, with 20% in the top ten. The trim removed 1 base at V and 6 bases at J, leaving 2 bases unmatched. This CDR3 is built from 14 residues. The genes are TRBV12-3 or TRBV12-4 and TRBJ2-1; 8 bases are shared with TRBD1. Here the sequenced sample was cultured PBMCs, taken from culture after CMV antigen stimulation. This TCR was sampled from a human donor in good health (CMV status not recorded). Some clones in this sample may be carry-over from other donors' samples. Here the CDR3 reads CASSLGQGTNEQFF. CDR3 nucleotide sequence: TGTGCCAGCAGTTTAGGACAGGGGACCAATGAGCAGTTCTTC.